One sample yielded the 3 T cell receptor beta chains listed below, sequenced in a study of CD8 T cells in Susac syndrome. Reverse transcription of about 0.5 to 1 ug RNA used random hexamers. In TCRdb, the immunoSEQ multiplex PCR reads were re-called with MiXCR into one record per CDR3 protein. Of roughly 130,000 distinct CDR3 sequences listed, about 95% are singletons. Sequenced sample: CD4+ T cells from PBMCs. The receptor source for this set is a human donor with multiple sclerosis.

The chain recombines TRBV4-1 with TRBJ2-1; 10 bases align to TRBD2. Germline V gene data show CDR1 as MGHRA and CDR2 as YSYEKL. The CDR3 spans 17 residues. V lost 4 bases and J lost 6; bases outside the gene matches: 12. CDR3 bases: TGCGCCAGCAGCCCAACCCCAGTCCTAGCGGGGGTCAATGAGCAGTTCTTC. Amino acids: CASSPTPVLAGVNEQFF.

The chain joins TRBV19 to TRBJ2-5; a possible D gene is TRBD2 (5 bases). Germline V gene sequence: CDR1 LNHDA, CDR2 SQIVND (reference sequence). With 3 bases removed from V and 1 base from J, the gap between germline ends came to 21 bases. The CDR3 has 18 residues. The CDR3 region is CASSMYALGLRSQETQYF. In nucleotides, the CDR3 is TGTGCCAGTAGTATGTATGCGCTAGGACTGCGATCCCAAGAGACCCAGTACTTC.

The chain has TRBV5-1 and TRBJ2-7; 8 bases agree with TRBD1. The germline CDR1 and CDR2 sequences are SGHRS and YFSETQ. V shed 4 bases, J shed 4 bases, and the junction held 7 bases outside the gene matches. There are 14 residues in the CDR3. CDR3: CASSVTGDGYEQYF. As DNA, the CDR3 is TGCGCCAGCAGCGTGACAGGGGACGGGTACGAGCAGTACTTC.